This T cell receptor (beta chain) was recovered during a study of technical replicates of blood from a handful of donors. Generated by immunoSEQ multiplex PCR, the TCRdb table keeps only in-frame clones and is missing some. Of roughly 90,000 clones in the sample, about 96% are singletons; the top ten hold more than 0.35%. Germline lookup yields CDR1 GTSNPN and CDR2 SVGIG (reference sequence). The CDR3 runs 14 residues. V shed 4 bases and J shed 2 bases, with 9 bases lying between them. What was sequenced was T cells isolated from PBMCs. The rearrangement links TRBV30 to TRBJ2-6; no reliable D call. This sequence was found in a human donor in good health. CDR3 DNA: TGTGCCTGGAACCGGCAGGCTGGGGCCAACGTCCTGACTTTC. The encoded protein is CAWNRQAGANVLTF.